Given below is one T cell receptor (beta chain) in context. The record originates from a study of T cell changes during pregnancy in multiple sclerosis. Clones were sequenced by immunoSEQ multiplex PCR, and TCRdb holds only the in-frame ones, with some missing. The table has approximately 70,000 clones, 90% to 95% seen once. The sequence was collected from a female donor with multiple sclerosis, enrolled in a pregnancy study. This specimen consisted of CD4+ T cells from peripheral blood mononuclear cells, obtained after pregnancy.

DNA for the CDR3: TGTGCCTGGACCCTCAGGCGGGGCTCTGGAAACACCATATATTTT. It yields the protein CAWTLRRGSGNTIYF. The V and J genes are TRBV30 and TRBJ1-3, with D unclear. V was cut by 4 bases and J by 0 bases, with 13 bases left in between. CDR3 size: 15 residues. Germline V gene lookup returns CDR1 GTSNPN and CDR2 SVGIG (reference sequence).